The clone carrying this T cell receptor (beta chain) was observed once. What it recognizes is unknown. Germline CDR1 and CDR2: DFQATT and SNEGSKA (reference sequence). V gave up 7 bases and J gave up 6 bases, with 10 bases separating them. The CDR3 has 11 residues. This specimen belongs to a study of blood T cells in healthy people across ages. General study points: Observed TCR beta diversity showed a strong correlation with the percentage of naive T cells as measured by flow cytometry.

Alongside a J-beta primer mix, a sample-barcoded 5' primer served in a second PCR lasting about 6 to 11 cycles. In TCRdb, the 5' RACE reads were re-called with MiXCR into one record per CDR3 protein. The profile shows some 780,000 distinct CDR3 sequences, around three fifths of them singletons. Sample: blood. The source of this sequence is a man aged 40-49 years in good health. The rearrangement uses TRBV20-1 and TRBJ2-1; D is ambiguous. In nucleotides, the CDR3 is TGCAGTGGGGATTCTGGCAATGAGCAGTTCTTC. Translated: CSGDSGNEQFF.